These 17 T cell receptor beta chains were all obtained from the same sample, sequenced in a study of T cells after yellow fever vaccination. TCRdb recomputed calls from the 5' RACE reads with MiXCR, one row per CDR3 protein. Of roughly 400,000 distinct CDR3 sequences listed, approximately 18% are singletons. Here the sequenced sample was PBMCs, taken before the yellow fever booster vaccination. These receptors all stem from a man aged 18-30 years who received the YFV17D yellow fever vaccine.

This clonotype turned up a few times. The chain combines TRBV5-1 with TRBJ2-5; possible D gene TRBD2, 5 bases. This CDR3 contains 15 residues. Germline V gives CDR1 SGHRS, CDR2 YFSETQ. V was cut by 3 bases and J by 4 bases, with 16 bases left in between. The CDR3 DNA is TGCGCCAGCAGCTGGGGTCGGGGTGTCGCAGAGACCCAGTACTTC. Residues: CASSWGRGVAETQYF.

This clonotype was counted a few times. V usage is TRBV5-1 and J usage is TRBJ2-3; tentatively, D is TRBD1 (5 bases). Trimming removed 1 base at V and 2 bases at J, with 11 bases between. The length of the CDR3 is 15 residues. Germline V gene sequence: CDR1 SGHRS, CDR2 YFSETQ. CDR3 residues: CASSLSTGLTDTQYF. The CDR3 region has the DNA TGCGCCAGCAGCTTGAGTACAGGCCTCACAGATACGCAGTATTTT.

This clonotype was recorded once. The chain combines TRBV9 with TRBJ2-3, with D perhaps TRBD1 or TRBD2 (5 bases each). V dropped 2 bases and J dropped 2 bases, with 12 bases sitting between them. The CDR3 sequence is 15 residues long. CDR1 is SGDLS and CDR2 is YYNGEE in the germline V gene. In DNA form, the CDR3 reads TGTGCCAGCAGCGTTGACGCAGGGACCACAGATACGCAGTATTTT. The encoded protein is CASSVDAGTTDTQYF.

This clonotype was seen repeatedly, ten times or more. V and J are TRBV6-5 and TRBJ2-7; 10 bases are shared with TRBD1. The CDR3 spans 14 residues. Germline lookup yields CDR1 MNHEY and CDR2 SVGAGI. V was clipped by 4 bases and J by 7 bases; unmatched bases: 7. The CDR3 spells CASSSPTGGYEQYF. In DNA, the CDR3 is TGTGCCAGCAGTTCCCCGACAGGGGGCTATGAGCAGTACTTC.

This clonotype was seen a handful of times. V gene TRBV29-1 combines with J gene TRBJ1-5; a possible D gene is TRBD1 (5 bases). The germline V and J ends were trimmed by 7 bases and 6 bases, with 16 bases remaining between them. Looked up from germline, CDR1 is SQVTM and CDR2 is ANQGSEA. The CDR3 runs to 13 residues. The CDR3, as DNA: TGCAGCGCATCGGGGGGGTACGGTCAGCCCCAGCATTTT. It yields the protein CSASGGYGQPQHF.

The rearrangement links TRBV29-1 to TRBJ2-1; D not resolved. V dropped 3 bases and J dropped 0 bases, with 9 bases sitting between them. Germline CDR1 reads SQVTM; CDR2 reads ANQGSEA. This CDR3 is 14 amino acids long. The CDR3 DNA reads TGCAGCGTTGATAAGGGTAGCTCCTACAATGAGCAGTTCTTC. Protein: CSVDKGSSYNEQFF.

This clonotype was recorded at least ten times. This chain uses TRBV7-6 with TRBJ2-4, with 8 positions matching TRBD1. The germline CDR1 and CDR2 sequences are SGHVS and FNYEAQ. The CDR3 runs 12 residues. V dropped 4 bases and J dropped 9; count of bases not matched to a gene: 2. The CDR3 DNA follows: TGTGCCAGCAGCTCGGGGACAGGCATTCAGTACTTC. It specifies CASSSGTGIQYF.

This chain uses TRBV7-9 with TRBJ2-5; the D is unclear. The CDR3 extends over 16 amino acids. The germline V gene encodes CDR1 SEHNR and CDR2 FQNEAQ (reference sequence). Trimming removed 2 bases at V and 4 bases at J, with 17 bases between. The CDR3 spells CASSLYGTAEIETQYF. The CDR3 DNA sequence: TGTGCCAGCAGCTTATACGGAACTGCGGAGATAGAGACCCAGTACTTC.

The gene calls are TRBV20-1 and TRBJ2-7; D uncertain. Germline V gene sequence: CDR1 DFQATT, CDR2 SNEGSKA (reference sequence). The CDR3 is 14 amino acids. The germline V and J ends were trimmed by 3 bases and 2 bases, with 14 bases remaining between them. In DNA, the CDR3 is TGCAGTGCTAGCAGTCCGAATTTACCCTACGAGCAGTACGTC. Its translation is CSASSPNLPYEQYV.

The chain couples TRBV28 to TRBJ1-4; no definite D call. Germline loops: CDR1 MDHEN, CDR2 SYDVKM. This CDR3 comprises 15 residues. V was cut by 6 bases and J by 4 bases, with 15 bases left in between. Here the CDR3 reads CASRGGVRGNEKLFF. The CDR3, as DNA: TGTGCCAGCAGAGGTGGAGTTCGTGGTAATGAAAAACTGTTTTTT.

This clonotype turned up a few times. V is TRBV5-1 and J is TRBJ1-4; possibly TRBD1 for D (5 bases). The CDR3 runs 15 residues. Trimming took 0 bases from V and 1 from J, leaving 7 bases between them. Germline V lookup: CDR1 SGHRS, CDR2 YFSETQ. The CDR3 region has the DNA TGCGCCAGCAGCTTGGTGGGGGGAACTAATGAAAAACTGTTTTTT. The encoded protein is CASSLVGGTNEKLFF. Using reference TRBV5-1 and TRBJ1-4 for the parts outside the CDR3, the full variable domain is KAGVTQTPRYLIKTRGQQVTLSCSPISGHRSVSWYQQTPGQGLQFLFEYFSETQRNKGNFPGRFSGRQFSNSRSEMNVSTLELGDSALYLCASSLVGGTNEKLFFGSGTQLSVL.

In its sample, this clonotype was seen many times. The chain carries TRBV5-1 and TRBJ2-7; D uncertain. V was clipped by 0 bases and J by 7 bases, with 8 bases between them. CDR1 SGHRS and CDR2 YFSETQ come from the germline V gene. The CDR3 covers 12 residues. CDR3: CASSLGLGEQYF. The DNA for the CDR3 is TGCGCCAGCAGCTTGGGCCTCGGTGAGCAGTACTTC.

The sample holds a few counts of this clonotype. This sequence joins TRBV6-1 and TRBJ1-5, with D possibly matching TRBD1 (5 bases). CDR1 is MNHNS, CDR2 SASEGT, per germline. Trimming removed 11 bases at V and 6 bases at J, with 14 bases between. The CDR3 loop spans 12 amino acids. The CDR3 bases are TGTGCCGGAGGGGCCAAGCCTCAGCCCCAGCATTTT. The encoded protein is CAGGAKPQPQHF.

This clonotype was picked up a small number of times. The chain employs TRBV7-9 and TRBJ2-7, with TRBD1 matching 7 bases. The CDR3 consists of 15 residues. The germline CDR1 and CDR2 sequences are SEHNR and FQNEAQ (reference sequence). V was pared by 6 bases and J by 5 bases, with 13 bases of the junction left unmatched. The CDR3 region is CASRPEKTGINEQYF. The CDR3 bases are TGTGCCAGCAGACCAGAAAAGACAGGGATCAACGAGCAGTACTTC.

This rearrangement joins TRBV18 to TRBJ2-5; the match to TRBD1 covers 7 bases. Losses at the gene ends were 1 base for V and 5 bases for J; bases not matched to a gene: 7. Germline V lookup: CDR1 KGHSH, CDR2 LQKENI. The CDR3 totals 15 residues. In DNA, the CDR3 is TGTGCCAGCTCACCACAGAAGGGGGCGGAGGAGACCCAGTACTTC. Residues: CASSPQKGAEETQYF.

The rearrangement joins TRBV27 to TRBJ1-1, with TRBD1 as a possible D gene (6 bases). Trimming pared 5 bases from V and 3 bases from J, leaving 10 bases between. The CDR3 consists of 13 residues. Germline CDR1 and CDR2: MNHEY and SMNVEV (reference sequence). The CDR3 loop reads CASSPWTDTEAFF. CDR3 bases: TGTGCCAGCAGTCCCTGGACAGACACTGAAGCTTTCTTT.

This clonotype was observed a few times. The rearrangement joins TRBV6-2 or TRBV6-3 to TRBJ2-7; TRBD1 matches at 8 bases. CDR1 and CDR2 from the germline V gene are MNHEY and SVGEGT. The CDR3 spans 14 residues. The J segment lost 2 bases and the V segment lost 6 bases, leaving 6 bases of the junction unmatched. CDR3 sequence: CASRGTGGAYEQYV. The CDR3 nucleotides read TGTGCCAGCAGGGGGACAGGCGGCGCCTACGAGCAGTACGTC.